The text below deals with one T cell receptor beta chain. Its antigen is as yet unknown. This sample was taken from a study of CD8 T cells in ankylosing spondylitis. Scientists made TCR beta libraries using quantitative 5'-RACE with molecular barcodes. A single record per CDR3 protein comes from TCRdb applying MiXCR to the 5' RACE reads. The data show 350,000 to 450,000 distinct CDR3 sequences, 20% to 25% seen once. Findings of the study overall: Reports of some motif variants in reactive arthritis synovial fluid and blood predate this one. Those disease-linked clones were CD8+; they were also relatively rare in peripheral blood.

The origin of this receptor is a male donor with ankylosing spondylitis or in good health (not recorded which). The specimen was blood, either unsorted or a sorted T cell fraction (not recorded which).

As DNA, the CDR3 is TGCAGTGCTCCCCATGGGAACCGGGAGTACATCACCTTC. Encoded protein: CSAPHGNREYITF. The chain joins TRBV20-1 to TRBJ1-2; D not certain. V was clipped by 5 bases and J by 13 bases, with 23 bases between them. Germline V lookup: CDR1 DFQATT, CDR2 SNEGSKA (reference sequence). The length of the CDR3 is 13 residues.